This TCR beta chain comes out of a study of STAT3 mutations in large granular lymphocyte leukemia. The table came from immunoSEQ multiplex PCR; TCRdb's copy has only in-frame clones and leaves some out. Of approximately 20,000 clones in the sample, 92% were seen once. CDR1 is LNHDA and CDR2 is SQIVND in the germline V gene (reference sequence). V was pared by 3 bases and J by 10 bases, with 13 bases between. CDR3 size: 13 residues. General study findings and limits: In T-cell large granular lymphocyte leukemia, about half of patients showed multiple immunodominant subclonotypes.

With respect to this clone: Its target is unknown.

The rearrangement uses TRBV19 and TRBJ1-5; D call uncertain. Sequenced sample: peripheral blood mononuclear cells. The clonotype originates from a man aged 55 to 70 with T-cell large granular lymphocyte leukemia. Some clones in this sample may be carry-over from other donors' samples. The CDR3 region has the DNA TGTGCCAGTAGTATCCCCTCAAAAGGCCCCCAGCATTTT. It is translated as CASSIPSKGPQHF.